A selection of T cell receptor beta chains follows, all from one sample in a study of PD-1 blockade in classical Hodgkin lymphoma. Profiled with immunoSEQ multiplex PCR; TCRdb holds only in-frame clones, not every one. The profile covers about 85,000 clones, with around 90% appearing a single time and under 3% taken by the ten largest. Here the sequenced sample was peripheral blood mononuclear cells (PBMCs), taken before the second cycle of nivolumab. The receptor source for this set is a human donor with classical Hodgkin lymphoma. The CDR3 runs from the conserved cysteine through the conserved F or W. The order of the fields is CDR3 DNA, CDR3 protein, D gene, V gene, clone size, J gene. The D gene is left open where the match is weak. A clone size is listed for some rows: how often the clone was seen (once, few, many), or a class if it is expanded.

CDR3nt: TGCGCCAGCACCCTCGAGGCTAGCGGGAGAAGCTCCTACAATGAGCAGTTCTTC; CDR3aa: CASTLEASGRSSYNEQFF; d_gene: TRBD2; v_gene: TRBV5-1; abundance: NA; j_gene: TRBJ2-1
CDR3nt: TGCGCCAGCAGCCAAGATCCCCCGGGGACAGCTCGCTACGAGCAGTACTTC; CDR3aa: CASSQDPPGTARYEQYF; d_gene: TRBD1; v_gene: TRBV4-1; abundance: NA; j_gene: TRBJ2-7
CDR3nt: TGTGCCAGCAGCGTAGCGGGGAACGAGCAGTACTTC; CDR3aa: CASSVAGNEQYF; d_gene: NA; v_gene: TRBV9; abundance: NA; j_gene: TRBJ2-7
CDR3nt: TGTGCCAGCAGTACAACCCTACTAGCATACGAGCAGTACTTC; CDR3aa: CASSTTLLAYEQYF; d_gene: NA; v_gene: TRBV27; abundance: NA; j_gene: TRBJ2-7
CDR3nt: TGCGCCAGCAGCCACTTCCTGACTAGCGGAGCTAGCACAGATACGCAGTATTTT; CDR3aa: CASSHFLTSGASTDTQYF; d_gene: TRBD2; v_gene: TRBV5-1; abundance: NA; j_gene: TRBJ2-3
CDR3nt: TGTGCCAGCAGCGAGGGACTAGCGTTCACAGATACGCAGTATTTT; CDR3aa: CASSEGLAFTDTQYF; d_gene: TRBD2; v_gene: TRBV9; abundance: NA; j_gene: TRBJ2-3
CDR3nt: TGTGCCGGTTCTTGGGAGGGGAACACTGAAGCTTTCTTT; CDR3aa: CAGSWEGNTEAFF; d_gene: NA; v_gene: TRBV2; abundance: NA; j_gene: TRBJ1-1
CDR3nt: TGTGCCAGCAGGTCGGACGGCTATGGCTACACCTTC; CDR3aa: CASRSDGYGYTF; d_gene: NA; v_gene: TRBV6-1; abundance: NA; j_gene: TRBJ1-2
CDR3nt: TGTGCCAGCAGCGCACAGGGCCAACTACTCAATGAGCAGTTCTTC; CDR3aa: CASSAQGQLLNEQFF; d_gene: NA; v_gene: TRBV7-9; abundance: NA; j_gene: TRBJ2-1
CDR3nt: TGTGCCAGTAACAGGGTTCTAGGAGGCTACACCTTC; CDR3aa: CASNRVLGGYTF; d_gene: NA; v_gene: TRBV28; abundance: once; j_gene: TRBJ1-2
CDR3nt: TGTGCCAGCAGCTTACAGGGTGTCGACAATCAGCCCCAGCATTTT; CDR3aa: CASSLQGVDNQPQHF; d_gene: NA; v_gene: TRBV5-4; abundance: NA; j_gene: TRBJ1-5
CDR3nt: TGTGCCTGGAGCAGGGGGTTGGGTAATGAAAAACTGTTTTTT; CDR3aa: CAWSRGLGNEKLFF; d_gene: TRBD1; v_gene: TRBV30; abundance: NA; j_gene: TRBJ1-4
CDR3nt: TGTGCCAGCAGTGACCGGGCCTTCGATGAAAAACTGTTTTTT; CDR3aa: CASSDRAFDEKLFF; d_gene: NA; v_gene: TRBV28; abundance: NA; j_gene: TRBJ1-4
CDR3nt: TGTGCCAGCAGTGGCCCTACCACTGGACAGGGATACACAGATACGCAGTATTTT; CDR3aa: CASSGPTTGQGYTDTQYF; d_gene: TRBD1; v_gene: TRBV2; abundance: NA; j_gene: TRBJ2-3
CDR3nt: TGTGCCATCAGCGGAGGGACAGGGGCAGAAAAACTGTTTTTT; CDR3aa: CAISGGTGAEKLFF; d_gene: TRBD1; v_gene: TRBV10-3; abundance: NA; j_gene: TRBJ1-4
CDR3nt: TGTGCCAGCAGTTACCTTAGGACAGGGGTGCACTATGGCTACACCTTC; CDR3aa: CASSYLRTGVHYGYTF; d_gene: TRBD1; v_gene: TRBV6-6; abundance: NA; j_gene: TRBJ1-2
CDR3nt: TGTGCCAGCAGTTATCTAGCGGGACGCACAGATACGCAGTATTTT; CDR3aa: CASSYLAGRTDTQYF; d_gene: TRBD2; v_gene: TRBV6-5; abundance: NA; j_gene: TRBJ2-3
CDR3nt: TGTGCCAGCAGCTCGGCCGCAACTAATGAAAAACTGTTTTTT; CDR3aa: CASSSAATNEKLFF; d_gene: NA; v_gene: TRBV6-5; abundance: NA; j_gene: TRBJ1-4
CDR3nt: TGTGCCAGCAGCAAGGGGAATGTTCGAGGAGGTGACAATGAGCAGTTCTTC; CDR3aa: CASSKGNVRGGDNEQFF; d_gene: NA; v_gene: TRBV21-1; abundance: NA; j_gene: TRBJ2-1
CDR3nt: TGCAGCGTTGAGTCCGACGGGAGCGTAACCTCCACCCTCTTC; CDR3aa: CSVESDGSVTSTLF; d_gene: NA; v_gene: TRBV29-1; abundance: once; j_gene: TRBJ2-1
CDR3nt: TGTGCCAGCAGTGTCGTACAGGGGGCGGAGGAGCAGTACTTC; CDR3aa: CASSVVQGAEEQYF; d_gene: TRBD1; v_gene: TRBV6-1; abundance: NA; j_gene: TRBJ2-7
CDR3nt: TGCGCCAGCAGCCAAGATGGGTTTAGGGGTGATACGCAGTATTTT; CDR3aa: CASSQDGFRGDTQYF; d_gene: NA; v_gene: TRBV4-1; abundance: NA; j_gene: TRBJ2-3
CDR3nt: TGTGCCAGCAGCCAAGGGCTGGGCAGTCCCTATGGCTACACCTTC; CDR3aa: CASSQGLGSPYGYTF; d_gene: NA; v_gene: TRBV14; abundance: NA; j_gene: TRBJ1-2
CDR3nt: TGCGCCAGCAGCTTGCCTGGGACAGGTAACGAAGAGACCCAGTACTTC; CDR3aa: CASSLPGTGNEETQYF; d_gene: TRBD1; v_gene: TRBV5-1; abundance: NA; j_gene: TRBJ2-5
CDR3nt: TGTGCCAGCAGCTCCAGATGGGAGTCCTACGAGCAGTACTTC; CDR3aa: CASSSRWESYEQYF; d_gene: NA; v_gene: TRBV9; abundance: NA; j_gene: TRBJ2-7
CDR3nt: TGTGCCACCAGCAGACGAAGCACCGGGGAGCTGTTTTTT; CDR3aa: CATSRRSTGELFF; d_gene: NA; v_gene: TRBV15; abundance: NA; j_gene: TRBJ2-2